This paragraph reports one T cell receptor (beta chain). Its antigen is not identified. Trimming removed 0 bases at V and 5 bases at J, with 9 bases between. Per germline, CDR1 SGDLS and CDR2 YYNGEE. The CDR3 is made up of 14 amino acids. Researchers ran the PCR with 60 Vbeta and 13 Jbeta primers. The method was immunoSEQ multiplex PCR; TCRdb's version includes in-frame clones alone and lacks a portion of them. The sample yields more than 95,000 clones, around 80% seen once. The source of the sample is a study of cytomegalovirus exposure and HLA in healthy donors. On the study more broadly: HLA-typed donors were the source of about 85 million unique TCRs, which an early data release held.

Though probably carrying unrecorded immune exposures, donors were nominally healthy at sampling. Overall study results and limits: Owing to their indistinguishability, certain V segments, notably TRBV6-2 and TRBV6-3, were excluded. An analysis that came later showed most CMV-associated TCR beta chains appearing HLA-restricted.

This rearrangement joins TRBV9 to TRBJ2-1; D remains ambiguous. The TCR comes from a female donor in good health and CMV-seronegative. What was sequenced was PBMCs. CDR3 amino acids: CASSVAARDNEQFF. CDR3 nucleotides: TGTGCCAGCAGCGTAGCTGCTAGAGACAATGAGCAGTTCTTC.